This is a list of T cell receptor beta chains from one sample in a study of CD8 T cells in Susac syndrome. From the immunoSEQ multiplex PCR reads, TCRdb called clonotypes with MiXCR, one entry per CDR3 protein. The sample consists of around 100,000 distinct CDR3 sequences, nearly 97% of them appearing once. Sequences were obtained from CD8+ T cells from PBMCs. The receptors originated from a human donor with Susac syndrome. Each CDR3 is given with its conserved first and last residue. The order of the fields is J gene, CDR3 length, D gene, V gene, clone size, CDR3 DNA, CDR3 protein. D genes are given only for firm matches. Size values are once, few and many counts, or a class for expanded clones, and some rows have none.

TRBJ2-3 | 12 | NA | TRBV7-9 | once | TGTGCCAGCAGCTTAGGCCGTATGACGCAGTATTTT | CASSLGRMTQYF
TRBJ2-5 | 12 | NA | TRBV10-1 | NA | TGCGCCAGCAGTAACCCCGGAGAGACCCAGTACTTC | CASSNPGETQYF
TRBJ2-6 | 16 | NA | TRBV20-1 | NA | TGCAGTGCTAGCACGGGGGCGCCCTCTGGGGCCAACGTCCTGACTTTC | CSASTGAPSGANVLTF
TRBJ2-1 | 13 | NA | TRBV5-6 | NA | TGTGCCAGCAGCTTGATGGAGTTCGGTGAGCAGTTCTTC | CASSLMEFGEQFF
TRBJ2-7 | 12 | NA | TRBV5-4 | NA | TGTGCCAGCAGCTTTAAGGGCAACGAGCAGTACTTC | CASSFKGNEQYF
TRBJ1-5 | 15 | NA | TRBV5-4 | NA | TGTGCCAGCAGCTTGGAGCCCGGGGGCAATCAGCCCCAGCATTTT | CASSLEPGGNQPQHF
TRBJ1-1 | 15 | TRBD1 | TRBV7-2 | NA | TGTGCCAGCACCTGGACAGGGGGCGGATACACTGAAGCTTTCTTT | CASTWTGGGYTEAFF
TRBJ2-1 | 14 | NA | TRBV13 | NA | TGTGCCAGCAGCTCCCGCAAGAGCCTCAATGAGCAGTTCTTC | CASSSRKSLNEQFF
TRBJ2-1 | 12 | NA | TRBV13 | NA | TGTGCCAGCAGCGTCTGGTCAGATGAGCAGTTCTTC | CASSVWSDEQFF
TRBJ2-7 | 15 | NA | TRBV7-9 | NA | TGTGCCAGCAGCTTATTATCGCAGGGCGCTGGAGAGCAGTACTTC | CASSLLSQGAGEQYF